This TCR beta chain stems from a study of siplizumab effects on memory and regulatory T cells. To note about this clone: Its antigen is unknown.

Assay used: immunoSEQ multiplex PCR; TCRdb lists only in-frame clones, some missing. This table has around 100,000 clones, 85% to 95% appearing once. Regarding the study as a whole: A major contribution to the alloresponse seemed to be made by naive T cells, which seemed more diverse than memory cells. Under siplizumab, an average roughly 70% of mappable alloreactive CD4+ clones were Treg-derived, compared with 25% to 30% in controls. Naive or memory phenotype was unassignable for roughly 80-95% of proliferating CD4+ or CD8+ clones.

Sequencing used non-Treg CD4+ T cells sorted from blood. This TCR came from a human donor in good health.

CDR3: CSAPPTSNSYNEQFF. CDR3 in DNA: TGCAGCGCCCCCCCCACCTCAAACTCCTACAATGAGCAGTTCTTC. The V call is TRBV29-1, the J call TRBJ2-1; D not certain. Per the germline V gene, CDR1 is SQVTM and CDR2 is ANQGSEA. V lost 7 bases to trimming and J lost 0 bases, with 16 bases between them. This CDR3 is 15 amino acids long.